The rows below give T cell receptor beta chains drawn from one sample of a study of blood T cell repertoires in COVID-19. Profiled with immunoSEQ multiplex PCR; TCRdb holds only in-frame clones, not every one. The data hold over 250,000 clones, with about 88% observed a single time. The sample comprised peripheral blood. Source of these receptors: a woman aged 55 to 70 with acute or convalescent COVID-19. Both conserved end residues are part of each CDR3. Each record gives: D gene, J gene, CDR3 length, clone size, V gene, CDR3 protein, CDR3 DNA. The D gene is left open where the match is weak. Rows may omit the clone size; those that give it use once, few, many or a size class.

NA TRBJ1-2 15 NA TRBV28 CASLNGARWSYGYTF TGTGCCAGCTTAAATGGGGCCCGGTGGAGCTATGGCTACACCTTC
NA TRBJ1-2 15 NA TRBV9 CASSVGGGANYGYTF TGTGCCAGCAGCGTCGGTGGGGGCGCAAACTATGGCTACACCTTC
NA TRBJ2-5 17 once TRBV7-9 CASSTTDSAAAGWTQYF TGTGCCAGCAGTACCACAGACAGCGCGGCCGCAGGGTGGACCCAGTACTTC
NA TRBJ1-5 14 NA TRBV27 CASSLARSNQPQHF TGTGCCAGCAGTTTAGCCCGCAGTAATCAGCCCCAGCATTTT
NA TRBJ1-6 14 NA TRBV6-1 CASSEATGPSPLHF TGTGCCAGCAGTGAAGCGACAGGTCCTTCACCCCTCCACTTT
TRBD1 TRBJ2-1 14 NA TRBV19 CASIGDRGYNEQFF TGTGCCAGCATTGGGGACAGGGGATACAATGAGCAGTTCTTC
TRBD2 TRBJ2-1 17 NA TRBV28 CASSNIILAGGFNEQFF TGTGCCAGCAGTAACATTATCCTAGCGGGAGGATTCAATGAGCAGTTCTTC
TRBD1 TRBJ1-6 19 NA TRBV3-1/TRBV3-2 CASSLPEHRGSSYNSPLHF TGTGCCAGCAGCCTACCAGAGCACAGGGGGAGCTCCTATAATTCACCCCTCCACTTT
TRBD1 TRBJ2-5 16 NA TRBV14 CASSQLGTGEKETQYF TGTGCCAGCAGCCAACTCGGGACAGGGGAAAAAGAGACCCAGTACTTC
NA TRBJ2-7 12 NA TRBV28 CASGYGSYEQYF TGTGCCAGCGGATACGGGAGCTACGAGCAGTACTTC
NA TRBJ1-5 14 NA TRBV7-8 CASSLARGNQPQHF TGTGCCAGCAGCTTAGCCAGGGGCAATCAGCCCCAGCATTTT
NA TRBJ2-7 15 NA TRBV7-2 CASSLVVGQGNEQYF TGTGCCAGCAGCTTAGTCGTTGGGCAGGGAAACGAGCAGTACTTC
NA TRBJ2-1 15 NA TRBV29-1 CSVEEGARRYNEQFF TGCAGCGTTGAAGAGGGGGCGAGAAGGTACAATGAGCAGTTCTTC
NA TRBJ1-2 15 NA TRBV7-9 CASSLGGGENYGYTF TGTGCCAGCAGCTTAGGAGGAGGGGAAAACTATGGCTACACCTTC
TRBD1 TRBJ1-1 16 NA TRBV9 CASSVGAGGENTEAFF TGTGCCAGCAGCGTAGGAGCAGGGGGAGAGAACACTGAAGCTTTCTTT
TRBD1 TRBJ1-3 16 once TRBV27 CASSWRDRGTGNTIYF TGTGCCAGCAGCTGGAGGGACAGGGGGACAGGAAACACCATATATTTT
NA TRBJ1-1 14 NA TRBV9 CASSPQVTNTEAFF TGTGCCAGCAGCCCGCAGGTGACGAACACTGAAGCTTTCTTT
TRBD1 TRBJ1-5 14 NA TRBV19 CASSAGQGDQPQHF TGTGCCAGTAGTGCAGGACAGGGCGATCAGCCCCAACATTTT
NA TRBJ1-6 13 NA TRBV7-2 CASSSRRDSPLHF TGTGCCAGCAGCTCCCGTCGGGATTCACCCCTCCACTTT
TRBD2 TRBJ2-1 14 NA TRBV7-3 CASSSPTSGGEQFF TGTGCCAGCAGCTCGCCGACTAGCGGGGGGGAGCAGTTCTTC
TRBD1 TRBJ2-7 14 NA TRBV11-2 CASSLVAGGYEQYF TGTGCCAGCAGCTTAGTGGCAGGGGGCTACGAGCAGTACTTC
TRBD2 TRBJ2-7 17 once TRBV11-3 CASSLGLAGAQSYEQYF TGTGCCAGCAGCTTAGGACTAGCGGGAGCTCAGTCCTACGAGCAGTACTTC
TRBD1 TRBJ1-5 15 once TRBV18 CASSPGTGENQPQHF TGTGCCAGCTCACCAGGGACAGGGGAGAATCAGCCCCAGCATTTT
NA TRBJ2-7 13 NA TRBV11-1 CASSLPDIYEQYF TGTGCCAGCAGCTTACCAGATATCTACGAGCAGTACTTC
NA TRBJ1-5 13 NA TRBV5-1 CASSFTGNQPQHF TGCGCCAGCAGCTTTACGGGCAATCAGCCCCAGCATTTT
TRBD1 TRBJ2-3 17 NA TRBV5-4 CASSLSPRDSLGGTQYF TGTGCCAGCAGCTTGTCCCCCCGGGACAGCTTAGGGGGCACGCAGTATTTT
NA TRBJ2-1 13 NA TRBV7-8 CASSFQVLNEQFF TGTGCCAGCAGCTTTCAGGTTCTGAATGAGCAGTTCTTC
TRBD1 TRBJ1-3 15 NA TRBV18 CASSDRGGSGNTIYF TGTGCCAGCTCCGACAGGGGAGGCTCTGGAAACACCATATATTTT
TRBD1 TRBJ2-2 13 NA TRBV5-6 CASSSDRDGELFF TGTGCCAGCAGCTCGGACAGGGACGGGGAGCTGTTTTTT
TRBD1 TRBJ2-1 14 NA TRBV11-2 CASSLTGGHNEQFF TGTGCCAGCAGCCTGACAGGGGGCCACAATGAGCAGTTCTTC
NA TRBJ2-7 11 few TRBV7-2 CASRRAYEQYF TGTGCCAGCAGGCGGGCCTACGAGCAGTACTTC
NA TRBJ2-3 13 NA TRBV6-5 CASSYSIRDTQYF TGTGCCAGCAGTTACTCAATCAGGGATACGCAGTATTTT
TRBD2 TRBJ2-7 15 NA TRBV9 CASSVLAGSIYEQYF TGTGCCAGCAGCGTGCTAGCGGGGAGCATCTACGAGCAGTACTTC
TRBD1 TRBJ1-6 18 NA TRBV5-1 CASSFHGQGSSYNSPLHF TGCGCCAGCAGCTTTCACGGACAGGGTAGCTCCTATAATTCACCCCTCCACTTT
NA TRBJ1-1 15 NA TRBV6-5 CASSYLEVASAEAFF TGTGCCAGCAGTTACCTCGAAGTGGCCTCTGCTGAAGCTTTCTTT
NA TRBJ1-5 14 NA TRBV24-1 CATSDLRSNQPQHF TGTGCCACCAGTGATTTGCGGAGCAATCAGCCCCAGCATTTT
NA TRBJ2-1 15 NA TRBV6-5 CASSYSWEEYNEQFF TGTGCCAGCAGTTACTCATGGGAGGAATACAATGAGCAGTTCTTC
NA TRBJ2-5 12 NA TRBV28 CASSVGAGWFDF TGTGCCAGCAGCGTGGGGGCAGGGTGGTTCGACTTC
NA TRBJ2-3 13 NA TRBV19 CASSIGGADTQYF TGTGCCAGTAGTATAGGGGGCGCAGATACGCAGTATTTT
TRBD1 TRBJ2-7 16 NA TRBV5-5 CASSILGTGRAYEQYF TGTGCCAGCAGCATACTTGGGACAGGGAGGGCCTACGAGCAGTACTTC
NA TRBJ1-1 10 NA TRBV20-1 CSASPREAFF TGCAGTGCTAGTCCCCGTGAAGCTTTCTTT
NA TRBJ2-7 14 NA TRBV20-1 CSASERGNSYEQYF TGCAGTGCTAGTGAAAGAGGCAATTCCTACGAGCAGTACTTC
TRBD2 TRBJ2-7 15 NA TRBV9 CASSVTAGGPSEQYF TGTGCCAGCAGCGTTACAGCGGGAGGGCCTAGCGAGCAGTACTTC
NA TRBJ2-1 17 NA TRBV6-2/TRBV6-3 CASSEHPPSLVHNEQFF TGTGCCAGCAGCGAACATCCACCCTCCCTAGTTCACAATGAGCAGTTCTTC
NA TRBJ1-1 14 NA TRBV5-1 CASSLAGGTGEAFF TGCGCCAGCAGCTTGGCCGGGGGAACAGGTGAAGCTTTCTTT
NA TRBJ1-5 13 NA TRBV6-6 CASRRQDNQPQHF TGTGCCAGCAGAAGACAGGACAATCAGCCCCAGCATTTT
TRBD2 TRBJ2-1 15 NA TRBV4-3 CASSRGLAGTNEQFF TGCGCCAGCAGCCGTGGACTAGCGGGGACCAATGAGCAGTTCTTC
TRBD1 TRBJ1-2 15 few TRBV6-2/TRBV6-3 CASSYRSGTDYGYTF TGTGCCAGCAGTTACCGATCCGGGACAGACTATGGCTACACCTTC
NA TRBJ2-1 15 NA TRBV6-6 CASSPQGPPYNEQFF TGTGCCAGCAGCCCCCAGGGGCCTCCCTACAATGAGCAGTTCTTC
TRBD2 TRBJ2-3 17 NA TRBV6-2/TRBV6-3 CASSYSPSGGDTDTQYF TGTGCCAGCAGTTACTCCCCTAGCGGGGGGGACACAGATACGCAGTATTTT
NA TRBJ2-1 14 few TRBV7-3 CASSLGGSYNEQFF TGTGCCAGCAGCTTAGGTGGCAGTTACAATGAGCAGTTCTTC
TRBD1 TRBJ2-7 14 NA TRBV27 CASSPGGRVYEQYF TGTGCCAGCAGTCCAGGGGGCAGGGTCTACGAGCAGTACTTC
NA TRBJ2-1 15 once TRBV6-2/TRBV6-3 CASSSPGLLHNEQFF TGTGCCAGCAGCTCCCCGGGACTCCTTCACAATGAGCAGTTCTTC
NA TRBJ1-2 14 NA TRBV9 CASSVGQGNYGYTF TGTGCCAGCAGCGTAGGGCAGGGCAACTATGGCTACACCTTC
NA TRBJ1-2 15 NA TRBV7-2 CASSLEPGRTYGYTF TGTGCCAGCAGCTTAGAACCAGGGCGGACCTATGGCTACACCTTC